The 7 T cell receptor beta chains listed next were all sequenced from one sample in a study of siplizumab effects on memory and regulatory T cells. The method was immunoSEQ multiplex PCR; TCRdb's version includes in-frame clones alone and lacks a portion of them. This table has 75,000 to 100,000 clones, approximately 93% appearing once. Sequenced input: non-Treg CD4+ T cells sorted from blood. Receptors originate from a human donor in good health.

This chain connects TRBV6-8 to TRBJ2-5; 10 nucleotides align to TRBD2. The CDR3 is 18 amino acids. The V and J ends lost 5 bases and 1 base, in that order; junction bases with no gene match: 13. Germline CDR1 is MNHGY and CDR2 is SAAAGT. Here the CDR3 reads CASSPSGGDCPLQETQYF. The DNA for the CDR3 is TGTGCCAGCAGTCCTAGCGGGGGCGACTGCCCGCTCCAAGAGACCCAGTACTTC.

The chain is built from TRBV5-6 and TRBJ2-5, with 10 nucleotides matching TRBD1. Germline V gene lookup returns CDR1 SGHDT and CDR2 YYEEEE. The V and J ends lost 4 bases and 7 bases, in that order; junction bases with no gene match: 10. The CDR3 sequence is 15 residues long. CDR3 loop: CASSPTGTGEATQYF. The CDR3 DNA reads as TGTGCCAGCAGCCCCACAGGGACAGGGGAAGCGACCCAGTACTTC.

The rearrangement joins TRBV7-6 to TRBJ2-1, with TRBD2 identical over 7 bases. Germline V gene data show CDR1 as SGHVS and CDR2 as FNYEAQ. The CDR3 is 17 amino acids. J lost 3 bases, V lost 4 bases, and 12 bases had no gene match. CDR3 protein: CASSSRLGGPRYNEQFF. The CDR3 DNA follows: TGTGCCAGCAGCTCCCGGCTGGGAGGGCCACGCTACAATGAGCAGTTCTTC.

The V gene is TRBV10-1, the J gene TRBJ2-7; D is ambiguous. CDR1 is WNHNN and CDR2 is SYGVQD in the germline V gene (reference sequence). Trimming removed 6 bases at V and 3 bases at J, with 15 bases between. The CDR3 totals 14 residues. The CDR3 sequence: CASSPDAGRYEQYF. In nucleotides, the CDR3 is TGCGCCAGCAGCCCGGACGCAGGCCGCTACGAGCAGTACTTC.

The V call is TRBV6-5, the J call TRBJ2-7; D not certain. Per the germline V gene, CDR1 is MNHEY and CDR2 is SVGAGI. The CDR3 is 16 residues long. V dropped 0 bases and J dropped 4 bases, with 16 bases sitting between them. As DNA, the CDR3 is TGTGCCAGCAGTTACTCTAACCCTCTGGGCCCATACGAGCAGTACTTC. This gives the protein CASSYSNPLGPYEQYF.

This sequence joins TRBV2 and TRBJ1-1; the match to TRBD1 covers 10 bases. This CDR3 region has 17 residues. Germline V gene data show CDR1 as SNHLY and CDR2 as FYNNEI. The ends lost 3 bases at V and 3 bases at J; junction bases unmatched: 10. The DNA of the CDR3 is TGTGCCAGCAGTGAGACCCGGGACAGGGGATCGGACACTGAAGCTTTCTTT. It encodes CASSETRDRGSDTEAFF.

The chain couples TRBV2 to TRBJ2-7; D remains ambiguous. The V gene lost 0 bases and the J gene lost 3 bases, with 6 bases spanning the gap. The CDR3 runs to 13 residues. Per germline, CDR1 SNHLY and CDR2 FYNNEI. CDR3 sequence reads: CASSEAGDYEQYF. As DNA, the CDR3 is TGTGCCAGCAGTGAAGCCGGCGACTACGAGCAGTACTTC.